This T cell receptor (beta chain) was captured in a study of blood T cell repertoires in COVID-19. Looking at the study overall: There were acute and convalescent COVID-19 samples, and they came from the United States, Italy and Spain.

Sequenced by immunoSEQ multiplex PCR; TCRdb stores in-frame clones only, minus some. This table holds 200,000 to 250,000 clones, about 91% found once. CDR1 MGHDK and CDR2 SYGVNS come from the germline V gene. The CDR3 extends over 15 amino acids. The V gene lost 1 base and the J gene lost 8 bases, with 17 bases spanning the gap. J is TRBJ1-2 and V is TRBV25-1, with D tentatively TRBD1 (6 bases). Specimen: PBMCs or T cells enriched from blood (not recorded which). This receptor was taken from a woman between 50 and 59 years old with acute COVID-19. The CDR3 here is CASSELGGRLAGYTF. The CDR3 region has the DNA TGTGCCAGCAGTGAATTGGGGGGGCGCCTGGCCGGCTACACCTTC.